This T cell receptor beta chain was observed in a study of OX40 agonist ivuxolimab in advanced cancers. As for the study in general: While on treatment, patients had intravenous ivuxolimab at 0.01 to 10 mg/kg every 2 weeks. Of mixed ages from about 23 to 79 and averaging roughly 60 years, the group was 65% to 85% male. Study conclusions and caveats: By week 6 at 0.1 to 3.0 mg/kg, blood CD4+ and CD8+ T cells had expanded clonally. Among expanded peripheral T cells, antigen specificity went undetermined.

Sequenced by immunoSEQ multiplex PCR; TCRdb stores in-frame clones only, minus some. The sample consists of about 75,000 clones, approximately 85% of them appearing once. Points on this clone: The target antigen is unknown.

V gave up 6 bases and J gave up 2 bases; unmatched junction bases: 6. Germline CDR1 reads LNHDA; CDR2 reads SQIVND (reference sequence). The CDR3 is 14 residues long. The chain has TRBV19 and TRBJ2-5; 7 nucleotides line up with TRBD2. The specimen was CD4+ or CD8+ T cells sorted from blood, collected in a trial of the OX40 agonist ivuxolimab. The source is an adult with an advanced solid tumor such as melanoma, head and neck, liver or kidney cancer. CDR3 region: CASRGGSSQETQYF. In DNA, the CDR3 is TGTGCCAGTAGGGGCGGGAGTTCTCAAGAGACCCAGTACTTC. Looking up the rest from reference TRBV19 and TRBJ2-5 gives the full variable domain: DGGITQSPKYLFRKEGQNVTLSCEQNLNHDAMYWYRQDPGQGLRLIYYSQIVNDFQKGDIAEGYSVSREKKESFPLTVTSAQKNPTAFYLCASRGGSSQETQYFGPGTRLLVL.